This T cell receptor beta chain appears in the sequencing data of a study of cytomegalovirus exposure and HLA in healthy donors. Notes on the study in general: Later analysis showed TCR association rates varying by HLA locus, highest for DRB1 and lowest for HLA-C.

Germline V gene sequence: CDR1 SGHDT, CDR2 YYEEEE. The CDR3 length is 12 residues. Trimming stripped 0 bases from V and 3 bases from J, with 4 bases between. As concerns this clone: Its antigen remains unidentified.

Use of 60 Vbeta and 13 Jbeta primers characterized the PCR. The method was immunoSEQ multiplex PCR; TCRdb's version includes in-frame clones alone and lacks a portion of them. Altogether 75,000 to 100,000 clones are present, approximately 76% being singletons, with the ten largest covering about 20%. Donors sampled were nominally healthy, though unrecorded immune exposures were likely. This chain connects TRBV5-6 to TRBJ2-7, with D unresolved. This receptor was obtained from a woman aged 55-75 years in good health and CMV-seropositive. Sequenced sample: PBMCs. The CDR3 DNA sequence: TGTGCCAGCAGCTTGGCTCTCTACGAGCAGTACTTC. Its protein product is CASSLALYEQYF. Full variable domain (rest looked up from reference TRBV5-6 and TRBJ2-7): DAGVTQSPTHLIKTRGQQVTLRCSPKSGHDTVSWYQQALGQGPQFIFQYYEEEERQRGNFPDRFSGHQFPNYSSELNVNALLLGDSALYLCASSLALYEQYFGPGTRLTVT.